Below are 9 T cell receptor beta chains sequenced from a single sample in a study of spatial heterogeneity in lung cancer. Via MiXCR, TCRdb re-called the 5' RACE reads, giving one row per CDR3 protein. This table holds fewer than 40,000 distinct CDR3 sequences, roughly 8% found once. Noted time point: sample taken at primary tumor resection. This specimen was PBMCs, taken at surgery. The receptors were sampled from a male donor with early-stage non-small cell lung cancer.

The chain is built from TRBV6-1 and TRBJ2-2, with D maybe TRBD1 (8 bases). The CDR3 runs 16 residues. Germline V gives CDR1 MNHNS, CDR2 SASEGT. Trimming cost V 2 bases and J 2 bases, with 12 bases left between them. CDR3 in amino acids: CASSETGGANTGELFF. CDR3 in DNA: TGTGCCAGCAGTGAAACAGGGGGGGCAAACACCGGGGAGCTGTTTTTT.

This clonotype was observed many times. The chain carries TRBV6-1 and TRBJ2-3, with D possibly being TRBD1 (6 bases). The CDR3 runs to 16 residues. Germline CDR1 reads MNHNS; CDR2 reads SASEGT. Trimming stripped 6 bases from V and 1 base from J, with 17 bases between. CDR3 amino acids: CASSRTRTERTDTQYF. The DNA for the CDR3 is TGTGCCAGCAGCCGGACTCGGACAGAACGCACAGATACGCAGTATTTT.

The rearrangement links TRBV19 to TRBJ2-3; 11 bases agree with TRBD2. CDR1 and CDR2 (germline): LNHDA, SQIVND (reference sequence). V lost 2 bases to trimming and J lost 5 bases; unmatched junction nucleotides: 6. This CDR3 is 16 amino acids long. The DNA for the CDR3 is TGTGCCAGTAGTATAATGTCTAGCGGGAGGAGAGATACGCAGTATTTT. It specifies CASSIMSSGRRDTQYF.

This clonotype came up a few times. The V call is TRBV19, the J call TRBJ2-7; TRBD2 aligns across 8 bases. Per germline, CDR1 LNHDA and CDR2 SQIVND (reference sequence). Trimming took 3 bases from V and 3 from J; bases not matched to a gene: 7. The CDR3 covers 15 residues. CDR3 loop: CASSILAGGGYEQYV. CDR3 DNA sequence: TGTGCCAGTAGTATTTTGGCGGGAGGCGGCTACGAGCAGTACGTC.

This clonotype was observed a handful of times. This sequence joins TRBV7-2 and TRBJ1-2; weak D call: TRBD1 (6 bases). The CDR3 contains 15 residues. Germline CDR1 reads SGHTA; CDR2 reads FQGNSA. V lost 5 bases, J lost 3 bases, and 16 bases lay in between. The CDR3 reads CASSTYREADYGYTF. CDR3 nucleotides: TGTGCCAGCAGCACTTACAGGGAGGCTGACTATGGCTACACCTTC.

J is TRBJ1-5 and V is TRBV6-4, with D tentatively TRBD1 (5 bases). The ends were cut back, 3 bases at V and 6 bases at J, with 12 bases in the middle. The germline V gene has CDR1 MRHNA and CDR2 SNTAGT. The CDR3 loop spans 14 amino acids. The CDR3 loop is CASSDQVGGQPQHF. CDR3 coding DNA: TGTGCCAGCAGTGATCAAGTGGGGGGTCAGCCCCAGCATTTT.

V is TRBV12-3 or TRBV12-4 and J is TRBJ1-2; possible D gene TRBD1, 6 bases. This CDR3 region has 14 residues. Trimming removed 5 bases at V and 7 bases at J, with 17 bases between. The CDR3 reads CASSPDISRGGYTF. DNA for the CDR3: TGTGCCAGCAGTCCGGACATATCCAGGGGTGGCTACACCTTC.

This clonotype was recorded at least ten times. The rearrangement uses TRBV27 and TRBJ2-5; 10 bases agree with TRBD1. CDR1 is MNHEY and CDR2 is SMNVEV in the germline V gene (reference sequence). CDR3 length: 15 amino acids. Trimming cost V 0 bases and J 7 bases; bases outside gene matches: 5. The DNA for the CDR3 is TGTGCCAGCAGTTTATCGACAGGGGGCCTCGGGACCCAGTACTTC. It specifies CASSLSTGGLGTQYF.

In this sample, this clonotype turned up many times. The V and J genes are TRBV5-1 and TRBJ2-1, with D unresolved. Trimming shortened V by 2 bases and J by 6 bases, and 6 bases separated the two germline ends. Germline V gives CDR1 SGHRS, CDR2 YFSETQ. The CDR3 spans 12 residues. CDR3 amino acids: CASSFSSNEQFF. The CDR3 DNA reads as TGCGCCAGCAGCTTCTCGAGCAATGAGCAGTTCTTC.